The clone carrying this TCR beta chain was found many times. This sample was taken from a study of T-cell reconstitution after alpha-beta-depleted transplantation in children. Germline values: CDR1 KGHDR, CDR2 SFDVKD. V shed 2 bases and J shed 7 bases, with 8 bases lying between them. This CDR3 is built from 13 residues. This sample's TCRbeta library carried unique molecular identifier barcodes. TCRdb fed the PCR reads into MiXCR, producing one record per CDR3 protein. The profile shows tens of thousands of distinct CDR3 sequences, approximately 7.4% of them singletons. The sample was PBMCs from the stem cell graft donor, taken from the stem cell graft. This chain links TRBV24-1 with TRBJ2-1; D is unclear. The sequence was collected from a human donor who donated a stem cell graft to a child with acute lymphoblastic leukemia. CDR3 DNA: TGTGCCACCAGTGATTACATGTCAAATGAGCAGTTCTTC. This codes for CATSDYMSNEQFF.